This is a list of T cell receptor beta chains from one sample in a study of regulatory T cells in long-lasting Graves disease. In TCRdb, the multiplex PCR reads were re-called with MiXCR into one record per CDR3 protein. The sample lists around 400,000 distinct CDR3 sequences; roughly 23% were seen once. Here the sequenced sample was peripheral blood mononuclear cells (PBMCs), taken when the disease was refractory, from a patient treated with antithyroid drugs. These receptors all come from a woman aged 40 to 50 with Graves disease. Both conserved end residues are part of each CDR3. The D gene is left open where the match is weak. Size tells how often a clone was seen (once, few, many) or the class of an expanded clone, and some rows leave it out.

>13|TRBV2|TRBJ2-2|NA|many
CASTTENTGELFF
TGTGCCAGTACGACTGAGAACACCGGGGAGCTGTTTTTT
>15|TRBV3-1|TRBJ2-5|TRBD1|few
CASRTGTGGKETQYF
TGTGCCAGCAGGACGGGGACAGGGGGGAAAGAGACCCAGTACTTC
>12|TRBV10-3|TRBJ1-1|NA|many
CAISETVTEAFF
TGTGCCATCAGTGAGACAGTCACTGAAGCTTTCTTT
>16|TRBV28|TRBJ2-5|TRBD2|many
CASSTRTSGSAETQYF
TGTGCCAGCAGCACGAGGACTAGCGGGAGTGCAGAGACCCAGTACTTC
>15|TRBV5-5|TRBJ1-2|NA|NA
CASSIQSGGYYGYTF
TGTGCCAGCAGCATACAATCGGGGGGGTACTATGGCTACACCTTC
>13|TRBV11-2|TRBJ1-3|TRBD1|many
CASSRQGGNTIYF
TGTGCCAGCAGCCGACAGGGTGGAAACACCATATATTTT
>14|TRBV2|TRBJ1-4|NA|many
CASSGGLRGEKLFF
TGTGCCAGCAGTGGGGGGCTCCGGGGCGAAAAACTGTTTTTT
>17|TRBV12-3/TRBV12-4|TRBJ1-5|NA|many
CASSTVRVLLSNQPQHF
TGTGCCAGCAGTACCGTGCGAGTTTTGTTGAGCAATCAGCCCCAGCATTTT
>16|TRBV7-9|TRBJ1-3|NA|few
CASRDLGLGPGNTIYF
TGTGCCAGCAGAGATTTAGGGTTAGGACCCGGAAACACCATATATTTT
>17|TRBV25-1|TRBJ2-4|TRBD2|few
CASSDPPKTSGKNIQYF
TGTGCCAGCAGTGACCCACCGAAGACTAGCGGCAAAAACATTCAGTACTTC
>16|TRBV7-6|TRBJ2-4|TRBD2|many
CASSLGLGRAGNIQYF
TGTGCCAGCAGCTTAGGCCTCGGGAGGGCCGGAAACATTCAGTACTTC
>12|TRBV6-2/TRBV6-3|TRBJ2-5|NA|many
CASSYSMETQYF
TGTGCCAGCAGTTACTCTATGGAGACCCAGTACTTC
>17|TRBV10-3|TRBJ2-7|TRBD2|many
CAISESAGGPGLHEQYF
TGTGCCATCAGTGAGTCGGCGGGAGGGCCTGGTTTACACGAGCAGTACTTC
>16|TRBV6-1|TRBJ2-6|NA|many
CASSGLVGAGANVLTF
TGTGCCAGCAGTGGACTCGTGGGAGCTGGGGCCAACGTCCTGACTTTC
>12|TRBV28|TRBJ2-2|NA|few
CASSLLSGELFF
TGTGCCAGCAGTTTACTATCCGGGGAGCTGTTTTTT
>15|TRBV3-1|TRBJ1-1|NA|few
CASSQGTGFYTEAFF
TGTGCCAGCAGCCAAGGGACGGGGTTCTACACTGAAGCTTTCTTT
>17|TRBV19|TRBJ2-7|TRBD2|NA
CASSIGFFGRGSYEQYF
TGTGCCAGTAGTATAGGTTTTTTCGGGAGGGGTTCCTACGAGCAGTACTTC
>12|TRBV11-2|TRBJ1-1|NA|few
CASSLDQGEAFF
TGTGCCAGCAGCTTAGATCAGGGTGAAGCTTTCTTT
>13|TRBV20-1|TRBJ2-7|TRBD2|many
CSARLAGAYEQYF
TGCAGTGCTAGATTAGCGGGAGCCTACGAGCAGTACTTC
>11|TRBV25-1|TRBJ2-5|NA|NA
CASSVGGTQYF
TGTGCCAGCAGTGTCGGAGGGACCCAGTACTTC
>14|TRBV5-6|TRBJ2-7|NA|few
CASSLVDRTYEQYF
TGTGCCAGCAGCTTGGTAGACAGGACCTACGAGCAGTACTTC
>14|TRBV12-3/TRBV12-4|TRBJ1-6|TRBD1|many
CASSKTGADSPLHF
TGTGCCAGCAGCAAGACAGGGGCAGATTCACCCCTCCACTTT
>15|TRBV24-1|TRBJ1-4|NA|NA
CATSSGGATNEKLFF
TGTGCCACCAGTTCGGGGGGAGCAACTAATGAAAAACTGTTTTTT
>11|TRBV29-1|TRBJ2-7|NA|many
CSVGIGVEQYF
TGCAGCGTTGGCATTGGCGTCGAGCAGTACTTC
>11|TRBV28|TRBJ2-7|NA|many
CASSKYYEQYF
TGTGCCAGCAGCAAATACTACGAGCAGTACTTC
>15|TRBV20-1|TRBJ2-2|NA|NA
CSARVWQDNTGELFF
TGCAGTGCTAGAGTTTGGCAGGATAACACCGGGGAGCTGTTTTTT
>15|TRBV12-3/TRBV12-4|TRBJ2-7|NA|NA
CASSSPVDGSYEQYF
TGTGCCAGCAGTTCCCCCGTGGACGGAAGTTACGAGCAGTACTTC
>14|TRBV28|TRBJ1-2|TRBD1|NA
CASSVPGTGRGYTF
TGTGCCAGCAGTGTACCCGGGACAGGACGGGGCTACACCTTC
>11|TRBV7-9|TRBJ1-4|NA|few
CASSKGEKLFF
TGTGCCAGCAGCAAGGGGGAAAAACTGTTTTTT
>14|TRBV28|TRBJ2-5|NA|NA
CASSLFRGLETQYF
TGTGCCAGCAGTTTATTTCGGGGTCTGGAGACCCAGTACTTC
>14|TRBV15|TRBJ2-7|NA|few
CATSRDRGAQEQYF
TGTGCCACCAGCAGAGATCGGGGGGCACAAGAGCAGTACTTC
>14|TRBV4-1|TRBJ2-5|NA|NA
CASSQDWGEETQYF
TGCGCCAGCAGCCAAGATTGGGGGGAAGAGACCCAGTACTTC
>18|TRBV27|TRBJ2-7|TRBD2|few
CASSFLGTSGRAVHEQYF
TGTGCCAGCAGTTTCCTCGGGACTAGCGGGAGGGCAGTCCACGAGCAGTACTTC
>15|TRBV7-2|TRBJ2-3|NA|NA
CASSLNSGGTDTQYF
TGTGCCAGCAGCTTAAATAGTGGGGGCACAGATACGCAGTATTTT
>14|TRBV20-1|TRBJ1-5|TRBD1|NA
CSARVRTGHQPQHF
TGCAGTGCTAGAGTTCGGACAGGGCATCAGCCCCAGCATTTT
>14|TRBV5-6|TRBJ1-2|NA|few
CASSWPGDTYGYTF
TGTGCCAGCAGCTGGCCTGGGGACACCTATGGCTACACCTTC
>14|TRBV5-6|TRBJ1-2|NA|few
CASSFSDRDYGYTF
TGTGCCAGCAGCTTTTCCGACAGAGACTATGGCTACACCTTC
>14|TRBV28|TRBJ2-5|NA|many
CASSLESVQETQYF
TGTGCCAGCAGCTTGGAAAGTGTTCAAGAGACCCAGTACTTC
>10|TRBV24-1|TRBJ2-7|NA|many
CALRGGEQYF
TGTGCCCTGCGAGGGGGAGAGCAGTACTTC
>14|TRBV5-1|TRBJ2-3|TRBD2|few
CASSPGLRTDTQYF
TGCGCCAGCAGCCCGGGACTACGCACAGATACGCAGTATTTT
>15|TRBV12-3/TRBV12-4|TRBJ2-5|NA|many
CASSLGQIRQETQYF
TGTGCCAGCAGTCTCGGACAGATCCGCCAAGAGACCCAGTACTTC
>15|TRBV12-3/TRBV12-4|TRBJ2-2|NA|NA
CASSFWGSNTGELFF
TGTGCCAGCAGTTTTTGGGGATCGAACACCGGGGAGCTGTTTTTT
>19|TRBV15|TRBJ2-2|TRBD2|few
CATSLTGLAGPSNTGELFF
TGTGCCACCAGCTTAACGGGACTAGCGGGACCCTCGAACACCGGGGAGCTGTTTTTT
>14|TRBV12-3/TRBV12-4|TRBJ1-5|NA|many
CASENRDVKQPQHF
TGTGCCAGCGAGAACCGGGACGTCAAGCAGCCCCAGCATTTT
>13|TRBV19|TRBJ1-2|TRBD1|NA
CASSIRDRDGYTF
TGTGCCAGTAGTATCAGGGACAGGGACGGCTACACCTTC